This T cell receptor beta chain was sequenced for a study of T cell responses to AZD1222 COVID-19 vaccine. V lost 1 base to trimming and J lost 1 base, with 13 bases between them. Per germline, CDR1 MGHRA and CDR2 YSYEKL. There are 17 residues in the CDR3. Using immunoSEQ multiplex PCR, the repertoire was profiled, and TCRdb retains in-frame clones only, with some absent. Among 95,000 to 150,000 clones listed, roughly 90% were seen once. The gene calls are TRBV4-1 and TRBJ1-4; tentative D call: TRBD1 (6 bases). Material: peripheral blood, obtained 28 days after the second AZD1222 dose. The source is an adult who received the AZD1222 COVID-19 vaccine. The CDR3 DNA is TGCGCCAGCAGCCAAGTTGTACAGGGTTTAACTAATGAAAAACTGTTTTTT. This translates into CASSQVVQGLTNEKLFF.